Below, 15 T cell receptor beta chains from the same sample are listed, as sequenced in a study of blood T cell repertoires in COVID-19 (dated by TCRdb to about 2020). Library prep was done by the immunoSEQ multiplex PCR assay. The source is immuneACCESS, and TCRdb retained only in-frame sequences with V and J called. Part of the clones is not carried over; for the studies checked, unresolved V genes explain less than half of this, and the remainder is unexplained. Across this sample there are 200,000 or so clones, with approximately 79% seen only once. The ten biggest clones cover approximately 15% of the sample. The sequenced sample was peripheral blood. These receptors were taken from a man aged 55 to 70 with active or convalescent COVID-19.

The rearrangement links TRBV5-6 to TRBJ1-6; unclear D gene. V lost 3 bases and J 2 bases, leaving 6 bases between the germline ends. The CDR3 is 14 amino acids. Per germline, CDR1 SGHDT and CDR2 YYEEEE. CDR3 bases: TGTGCCAGCAGCTACCGGGCCTATAATTCACCCCTCCACTTT. This encodes CASSYRAYNSPLHF.

This clone turned up a few times. The chain employs TRBV5-4 and TRBJ2-3; 10 nucleotides match TRBD2. After removal of 4 bases from V and 1 base from J, the junction contained 3 bases not matched to a gene. CDR3 length: 15 amino acids. From germline, CDR1 is SGHNT and CDR2 YYREEE (reference sequence). CDR3 loop: CASSPGTSGTDTQYF. CDR3 in DNA: TGTGCCAGCAGCCCCGGGACTAGCGGCACAGATACGCAGTATTTT. The variable domain in full, completed from reference TRBV5-4 and TRBJ2-3, reads ETGVTQSPTHLIKTRGQQVTLRCSSQSGHNTVSWYQQALGQGPQFIFQYYREEENGRGNFPPRFSGLQFPNYSSELNVNALELDDSALYLCASSPGTSGTDTQYFGPGTRLTVL.

The CDR3 sequence: CASSEARVGQYF. The CDR3 DNA sequence: TGTGCCAGCAGTGAAGCGAGGGTAGGGCAGTACTTC. J is TRBJ2-7 and V is TRBV2; maybe TRBD2 (5 bases). Trimming took off 0 bases at V and 9 bases at J, with 9 bases between the two ends. CDR3 length equals 12 residues. Germline V gives CDR1 SNHLY, CDR2 FYNNEI.

The chain has TRBV7-2 and TRBJ2-7; 7 bases line up with TRBD2. The V gene end was trimmed by 4 bases and the J gene end by 2 bases; junction bases not matched to a gene: 8. Germline CDR1 and CDR2: SGHTA and FQGNSA. The CDR3 loop spans 15 amino acids. Written as DNA, the CDR3 is TGTGCCAGCAGCTATGGAAGCGGGAAGGCCTACGAGCAGTACTTC. Translating gives CASSYGSGKAYEQYF. The whole variable domain, filled in from reference TRBV7-2 and TRBJ2-7, reads GAGVSQSPSNKVTEKGKDVELRCDPISGHTALYWYRQSLGQGLEFLIYFQGNSAPDKSGLPSDRFSAERTGGSVSTLTIQRTQQEDSAVYLCASSYGSGKAYEQYFGPGTRLTVT.

The V and J genes are TRBV5-1 and TRBJ1-1; D possibly corresponds to TRBD1 (6 bases). Germline V gene lookup returns CDR1 SGHRS and CDR2 YFSETQ. This CDR3 is 15 amino acids long. V lost 0 bases and J 2 bases, leaving 11 bases between the germline ends. CDR3 loop: CASSLARGINTEAFF. DNA for the CDR3: TGCGCCAGCAGCTTGGCCAGGGGAATTAACACTGAAGCTTTCTTT.

The chain has TRBV5-4 and TRBJ2-7; 7 bases are shared with TRBD2. In germline, CDR1 is SGHNT, CDR2 YYREEE (reference sequence). The CDR3 contains 13 residues. The trim removed 9 bases at V and 7 bases at J, leaving 13 bases unmatched. CDR3 sequence reads: CATTLGPAGEQYF. CDR3 DNA: TGTGCCACCACACTCGGACCAGCGGGGGAGCAGTACTTC. The whole variable domain, filled in from reference TRBV5-4 and TRBJ2-7, reads ETGVTQSPTHLIKTRGQQVTLRCSSQSGHNTVSWYQQALGQGPQFIFQYYREEENGRGNFPPRFSGLQFPNYSSELNVNALELDDSALYLCATTLGPAGEQYFGPGTRLTVT.

This sequence joins TRBV5-1 and TRBJ2-1; weak D call: TRBD2 (6 bases). CDR1 is SGHRS and CDR2 is YFSETQ in the germline V gene. The V end was cut by 0 bases, the J end by 4 bases, with 14 bases between. CDR3 length equals 16 residues. The CDR3, as DNA: TGCGCCAGCAGCTTGGCCCCGGGAGTATCATACAATGAGCAGTTCTTC. The encoded protein is CASSLAPGVSYNEQFF.

The chain carries TRBV27 and TRBJ2-7; maybe TRBD1 (6 bases). The CDR3 loop spans 15 amino acids. V dropped 3 bases and J dropped 0 bases, with 12 bases sitting between them. The germline V gene encodes CDR1 MNHEY and CDR2 SMNVEV (reference sequence). The CDR3 is CASSFGTTPSYEQYF. The CDR3 coding sequence is TGTGCCAGCAGTTTCGGGACAACCCCCTCCTACGAGCAGTACTTC.

The chain joins TRBV9 to TRBJ1-2; D possibly corresponds to TRBD1 (6 bases). The CDR3 loop spans 15 amino acids. V was trimmed by 3 bases and J by 0 bases, leaving 12 bases between them. The V gene's germline CDR1 is SGDLS and CDR2 YYNGEE. The CDR3 bases are TGTGCCAGCAGCGCCGGGGGGGCCGCTAACTATGGCTACACCTTC. As protein: CASSAGGAANYGYTF.

V usage is TRBV7-3 and J usage is TRBJ2-1; 8 bases agree with TRBD2. CDR3 length: 16 amino acids. Per the germline V gene, CDR1 is SGHTA and CDR2 is FQGTGA. After removal of 5 bases from V and 0 bases from J, the junction contained 6 bases not matched to a gene. The CDR3 reads CASSISGIYSYNEQFF. The CDR3 nucleotides read TGTGCCAGCAGCATTAGCGGGATTTACTCCTACAATGAGCAGTTCTTC. Drawing the rest from reference TRBV7-3 and TRBJ2-1, the complete variable domain is GAGVSQTPSNKVTEKGKYVELRCDPISGHTALYWYRQSLGQGPEFLIYFQGTGAADDSGLPNDRFFAVRPEGSVSTLKIQRTERGDSAVYLCASSISGIYSYNEQFFGPGTRLTVL.

This chain's CDR3 is CASSGPVLGGDTEAFF. CDR3 DNA sequence: TGTGCCAGCAGTGGCCCTGTCTTGGGTGGAGACACTGAAGCTTTCTTT. The rearrangement uses TRBV6-1 and TRBJ1-1; D remains unclear. V lost 4 bases and J lost 3, with 18 bases in between. The CDR3 is 16 amino acids. Germline V gives CDR1 MNHNS, CDR2 SASEGT.

V and J are TRBV4-3 and TRBJ1-2, with 7 nucleotides matching TRBD1. CDR3 length: 17 residues. Trimming cost V 3 bases and J 2 bases; bases outside gene matches: 12. Germline V gene data show CDR1 as LGHNA and CDR2 as YSLEER. The CDR3 reads CASSHRQGRQLNYGYTF. CDR3 in DNA: TGCGCCAGCAGCCACAGACAGGGACGGCAACTAAACTATGGCTACACCTTC.

V gene TRBV24-1 combines with J gene TRBJ2-1, with 8 bases fitting TRBD2. V was clipped by 7 bases and J by 3 bases; unmatched bases: 7. Germline CDR1 KGHDR, CDR2 SFDVKD. This CDR3 has 15 amino acids. The DNA of the CDR3 is TGTGCCACCAGCGTAAGCGGGAGAAACTACAATGAGCAGTTCTTC. Its protein product is CATSVSGRNYNEQFF.

The rearrangement joins TRBV5-1 to TRBJ2-7, with a tentative D call TRBD1 (6 bases). Between the trimmed V and J ends, which lost 7 bases and 4 bases, there was a span of 12 bases. The CDR3 has 12 residues. Per the germline V gene, CDR1 is SGHRS and CDR2 is YFSETQ. The CDR3: CASSEGGYEQYF. The CDR3 nucleotides are TGCGCCAGCTCAGAAGGGGGATACGAGCAGTACTTC. Drawing the rest from reference TRBV5-1 and TRBJ2-7, the complete variable domain is KAGVTQTPRYLIKTRGQQVTLSCSPISGHRSVSWYQQTPGQGLQFLFEYFSETQRNKGNFPGRFSGRQFSNSRSEMNVSTLELGDSALYLCASSEGGYEQYFGPGTRLTVT.

V usage is TRBV30 and J usage is TRBJ2-2, with D unclear. This CDR3 has 11 amino acids. Trimming removed 5 bases at V and 5 bases at J, with 6 bases between. Germline V gives CDR1 GTSNPN, CDR2 SVGIG (reference sequence). The CDR3 sequence is CAWDGTGELFF. Written as DNA, the CDR3 is TGTGCCTGGGACGGTACCGGGGAGCTGTTTTTT.